Following are 2 T cell receptor beta chains from one sample sequenced in a study of cytomegalovirus exposure and HLA in healthy donors. The PCR contained 60 Vbeta and 13 Jbeta primers. Clones were sequenced by immunoSEQ multiplex PCR, and TCRdb holds only the in-frame ones, with some missing. Among roughly 110,000 clones listed, more than 60% were seen once. What was sequenced was PBMCs. Receptors were obtained from a man in his sixties in good health and CMV-seronegative.

The J gene is TRBJ1-2, the V gene TRBV19; maybe TRBD1 (6 bases). The CDR3 runs to 15 residues. The germline CDR1 and CDR2 sequences are LNHDA and SQIVND (reference sequence). The germline V and J ends were trimmed by 3 bases and 2 bases, with 13 bases remaining between them. The CDR3 here is CASSILQGPNYGYTF. Written as DNA, the CDR3 is TGTGCCAGTAGTATCCTACAGGGCCCGAACTATGGCTACACCTTC. The full variable domain, completed using reference TRBV19 and TRBJ1-2, is DGGITQSPKYLFRKEGQNVTLSCEQNLNHDAMYWYRQDPGQGLRLIYYSQIVNDFQKGDIAEGYSVSREKKESFPLTVTSAQKNPTAFYLCASSILQGPNYGYTFGSGTRLTVV.

V usage is TRBV30 and J usage is TRBJ1-1, with a weak D call TRBD1 (5 bases). Between the trimmed V and J ends, which lost 2 bases and 10 bases, there was a span of 14 bases. CDR1 is GTSNPN, CDR2 SVGIG, per germline (reference sequence). CDR3 size: 12 residues. DNA of the CDR3: TGTGCCTGGAGTCGTTGGACGGGGGGAGCTTTCTTT. Translated, it gives CAWSRWTGGAFF. The full variable domain, rest sourced from reference TRBV30 and TRBJ1-1, is SQTIHQWPATLVQPVGSPLSLECTVEGTSNPNLYWYRQAAGRGLQLLFYSVGIGQISSEVPQNLSASRPQDRQFILSSKKLLLSDSGFYLCAWSRWTGGAFFGQGTRLTVV.